This T cell receptor beta chain derives from a study of CD8+ T cells in alopecia areata. TCR sequencing used cDNA made by reverse transcription of extracted RNA. Clones were sequenced by immunoSEQ multiplex PCR, and TCRdb holds only the in-frame ones, with some missing. The sample has hundreds of thousands of clones, 55% to 70% seen once. Treatment defined: oral pan-JAK inhibitor, 5-10 mg twice daily. V was trimmed by 5 bases and J by 4 bases, leaving 12 bases between them. Per germline, CDR1 PRHDT and CDR2 FYEKMQ (reference sequence). The CDR3 length is 13 residues. V gene TRBV13 combines with J gene TRBJ2-7; D tentatively reads TRBD1 or TRBD2 (7 bases each). This receptor was obtained from a human donor with alopecia areata. Source: CD4+ T cells sorted from blood, taken at week 24, from a patient treated with tofacitinib. DNA for the CDR3: TGTGCCAGCAGCCGACAGGGAGGGTACGAGCAGTACTTC. Amino acid sequence: CASSRQGGYEQYF.